One and the same sample provided the 15 T cell receptor beta chains below, sequenced in a study of T cells in Graves' hyperthyroidism and ophthalmopathy. What was amplified from RNA transcripts were TCR beta CDR3 regions. The study used the HTBI primer set for a first-round RT-PCR of the TCR CDR3. Each CDR3 protein is one row after TCRdb ran MiXCR on the multiplex PCR reads. This sample has about 840,000 distinct CDR3 sequences, with 35% to 45% found just once. The sequenced sample consisted of blood. These receptors were taken from a man in his late teens or twenties with Graves' hyperthyroidism.

The chain couples TRBV29-1 to TRBJ1-2; tentative D call: TRBD1 (5 bases). The germline gives CDR1 SQVTM, CDR2 ANQGSEA. The V end lost 6 bases, the J end lost 3 bases, and 11 bases lay between the germline ends. The CDR3 covers 12 residues. This chain's CDR3 is CSVGQGHYGYTF. In DNA form, the CDR3 reads TGCAGCGTAGGGCAGGGTCACTATGGCTACACCTTC.

The gene calls are TRBV6-1 and TRBJ1-1; perhaps TRBD1 as D (5 bases). The CDR3 sequence is 14 residues long. Per the germline V gene, CDR1 is MNHNS and CDR2 is SASEGT. V shed 8 bases and J shed 8 bases, with 21 bases lying between them. CDR3 nucleotide sequence: TGTGCCAGCCTGTCATCGCCGGGACTTTCGGAAGCTTTCTTT. Translated, it gives CASLSSPGLSEAFF.

This clonotype was recorded at least ten times. The V gene is TRBV19, the J gene TRBJ1-1; no clear D gene. CDR1 and CDR2 (germline): LNHDA, SQIVND (reference sequence). The CDR3 spans 13 residues. The V end was cut by 4 bases, the J end by 3 bases, with 9 bases between. CDR3 region: CASSRYWDTEAFF. CDR3 bases: TGTGCCAGTAGTAGATATTGGGACACTGAAGCTTTCTTT.

Many counts were recorded for this clonotype. The gene calls are TRBV5-1 and TRBJ1-5; no clear D. The CDR3 has 15 residues. Trimming removed 4 bases from V and 3 bases from J, with 14 bases in between. Germline V gene sequence: CDR1 SGHRS, CDR2 YFSETQ. The CDR3 nucleotides read TGCGCCAGCAGCCCAATCCCCGACACCAATCAGCCCCAGCATTTT. Residues: CASSPIPDTNQPQHF.

This sequence joins TRBV29-1 and TRBJ1-2; 8 nucleotides line up with TRBD1. Per the germline V gene, CDR1 is SQVTM and CDR2 is ANQGSEA. The length of the CDR3 is 12 residues. V trimming: 6 bases; J trimming: 12 bases; junction bases outside the gene matches: 12. Here the CDR3 reads CSVRTGKLGNTF. The CDR3 nucleotides read TGCAGCGTCCGGACAGGGAAACTTGGAAACACCTTC.

This clonotype has more than one count but fewer than ten. The genes are TRBV10-3 and TRBJ2-7; either TRBD1 or TRBD2 may supply D (5 bases each). This CDR3 is 15 amino acids long. With 2 bases removed from V and 0 bases from J, the gap between germline ends came to 11 bases. Germline CDR1 ENHRY, CDR2 SYGVKD. CDR3 bases: TGTGCCATCAGTGAGACGTTGGGGGACTCCTACGAGCAGTACTTC. As protein: CAISETLGDSYEQYF.

The J gene is TRBJ2-7, the V gene TRBV4-1; no firm D call. The CDR3 consists of 14 residues. V dropped 2 bases and J dropped 7 bases, with 15 bases sitting between them. The germline gives CDR1 MGHRA, CDR2 YSYEKL. The CDR3 DNA reads as TGCGCCAGCAGCCAATCCCCGAGAGCAGGAGAGCAGTACTTC. This gives the protein CASSQSPRAGEQYF.

Regarding this clonotype: This may be a read error, as it is one base from a much larger clone. The chain is built from TRBV7-2 and TRBJ2-7, with TRBD2 identical over 7 bases. The germline CDR1 and CDR2 sequences are SGHTA and FQGNSA. The CDR3 extends over 13 amino acids. The DNA of the CDR3 is TGTGCCAGCAGGGGACCCGGGGGGTACGAGCAGTGCTTC. This sequence encodes CASRGPGGYEQCF.

This clonotype was counted a few times. This chain links TRBV5-1 with TRBJ1-6; 7 bases map to TRBD1. The CDR3 covers 17 residues. V trimming: 0 bases; J trimming: 10 bases; junction bases outside the gene matches: 13. Germline V gene lookup returns CDR1 SGHRS and CDR2 YFSETQ. The CDR3 DNA reads as TGCGCCAGCAGCTTGGCTGGGACAGACAGAAAATGGTCACCCCTCCACTTT. Protein: CASSLAGTDRKWSPLHF.

In its sample, this clonotype was seen a few times. The genes are TRBV19 and TRBJ1-2; 8 nucleotides match TRBD1. Germline CDR1 reads LNHDA; CDR2 reads SQIVND (reference sequence). Trimming cost V 9 bases and J 6 bases; bases outside gene matches: 9. CDR3 length: 13 residues. CDR3 residues: CASSPQGAHGYTF. The DNA for the CDR3 is TGTGCCAGCAGTCCTCAGGGGGCACATGGCTACACCTTC.

This clonotype has more than one count but fewer than ten. The chain links TRBV20-1 to TRBJ2-7; tentative D call: TRBD2 (5 bases). V was clipped by 3 bases and J by 0 bases, with 9 bases between them. The germline V gene has CDR1 DFQATT and CDR2 SNEGSKA (reference sequence). The CDR3 consists of 13 residues. This CDR3 is CSASVAGSYEQYF. CDR3 bases: TGCAGTGCTAGTGTTGCGGGCTCCTACGAGCAGTACTTC.

This clonotype showed up many times. This chain joins TRBV2 and TRBJ1-5; 9 positions agree with TRBD1. This CDR3 has 13 amino acids. Germline V gene data show CDR1 as SNHLY and CDR2 as FYNNEI. V shed 7 bases and J 6 bases; nucleotides not matched to a gene: 4. The CDR3 loop reads CASTDRGGQPQHF. The CDR3 DNA reads TGTGCCAGCACGGACAGGGGTGGTCAGCCCCAGCATTTT.

This clonotype was found many times. V is TRBV4-3 and J is TRBJ2-7; D ambiguous. Trimming shortened V by 1 base and J by 3 bases, and 10 bases separated the two germline ends. CDR3 length: 14 residues. Germline values: CDR1 LGHNA, CDR2 YSLEER. The CDR3 sequence: CASSQGLGNYEQYF. CDR3 nucleotide sequence: TGCGCCAGCAGCCAAGGGCTGGGTAACTACGAGCAGTACTTC.

This clonotype was picked up a small number of times. This sequence joins TRBV5-1 and TRBJ1-1; D call uncertain. The ends were cut back, 1 base at V and 4 bases at J, with 8 bases in the middle. The CDR3 is made up of 13 amino acids. Germline V gives CDR1 SGHRS, CDR2 YFSETQ. The DNA of the CDR3 is TGCGCCAGCAGCTTGAACGGGCTCACTGAAGCTTTCTTT. Translation: CASSLNGLTEAFF.

This clonotype has a count of ten or more. The chain employs TRBV10-3 and TRBJ2-5; unclear D gene. The germline gives CDR1 ENHRY, CDR2 SYGVKD. The CDR3 totals 13 residues. The V end was cut by 3 bases, the J end by 3 bases, with 8 bases between. The CDR3, as DNA: TGTGCCATCAGTGACCAAACTAAAGAGACCCAGTACTTC. Protein: CAISDQTKETQYF.